One and the same sample provided the 22 T cell receptor beta chains below, sequenced in a study of chemoradiotherapy in HPV16-positive cancers. Assay: immunoSEQ multiplex PCR; the TCRdb copy retains only in-frame clones and omits some. The sample has 20,000 or so clones, about 87% seen once. Sequencing was performed on blood, taken from a patient who underwent chemoradiotherapy. Receptors originate from a human donor with HPV-associated anogenital cancer.

The chain recombines TRBV6-5 with TRBJ1-2; 10 nucleotides agree with TRBD1. Losses at the gene ends were 5 bases for V and 4 bases for J; bases not matched to a gene: 7. Per the germline V gene, CDR1 is MNHEY and CDR2 is SVGAGI. This CDR3 spans 15 amino acids. The CDR3 sequence is CASSRGDRGSYGYTF. CDR3 nucleotide sequence: TGTGCCAGCAGTAGGGGGGACAGGGGATCCTATGGCTACACCTTC.

This chain connects TRBV18 to TRBJ1-4, with D hard to call. Germline assignment: CDR1 KGHSH and CDR2 LQKENI. Trimming took 2 bases from V and 7 from J, leaving 11 bases between them. This CDR3 is 14 amino acids long. CDR3 loop: CASSPTAGLEKLFF. The CDR3 DNA follows: TGTGCCAGCTCACCAACAGCCGGGCTTGAAAAACTGTTTTTT.

The V gene is TRBV5-1, the J gene TRBJ1-5; D perhaps matches TRBD1 (5 bases). The CDR3 sequence is 14 residues long. Trimming took off 0 bases at V and 4 bases at J, with 8 bases between the two ends. Germline-derived CDR1 and CDR2 are SGHRS and YFSETQ. The CDR3 is CASSLDPGNQPQHF. CDR3 nucleotide sequence: TGCGCCAGCAGCTTGGATCCAGGGAATCAGCCCCAGCATTTT.

The V and J genes are TRBV7-8 and TRBJ1-2, with D hard to call. The CDR3 loop spans 15 amino acids. Trimming took 1 base from V and 4 from J, leaving 13 bases between them. Germline values: CDR1 SGHVS, CDR2 FQNEAQ. DNA for the CDR3: TGTGCCAGCAGCTTAGAAAACTCTCGAGGCTATGGCTACACCTTC. Its translation is CASSLENSRGYGYTF. The full variable domain, with the rest looked up from reference TRBV7-8 and TRBJ1-2, is GAGVSQSPRYKVAKRGQDVALRCDPISGHVSLFWYQQALGQGPEFLTYFQNEAQLDKSGLPSDRFFAERPEGSVSTLKIQRTQQEDSAVYLCASSLENSRGYGYTFGSGTRLTVV.

The chain links TRBV6-1 to TRBJ1-3; D not certain. The CDR3 runs 17 residues. Trimming took 3 bases from V and 0 from J, leaving 15 bases between them. CDR1 is MNHNS, CDR2 SASEGT, per germline. DNA of the CDR3: TGTGCCAGCAGTGACGAGTCGGGCGGGGTCTCTGGAAACACCATATATTTT. It encodes CASSDESGGVSGNTIYF.

The chain recombines TRBV7-9 with TRBJ1-1; no clear D gene. The ends were cut back, 5 bases at V and 0 bases at J, with 4 bases in the middle. Germline V gene data show CDR1 as SEHNR and CDR2 as FQNEAQ (reference sequence). This CDR3 is 12 amino acids long. The CDR3 is CASSPMNTEAFF. In DNA form, the CDR3 reads TGTGCCAGCAGCCCGATGAACACTGAAGCTTTCTTT. Variable domain in full (rest from reference TRBV7-9 and TRBJ1-1): DTGVSQNPRHKITKRGQNVTFRCDPISEHNRLYWYRQTLGQGPEFLTYFQNEAQLEKSRLLSDRFSAERPKGSFSTLEIQRTEQGDSAMYLCASSPMNTEAFFGQGTRLTVV.

The rearrangement uses TRBV6-5 and TRBJ2-7; possibly TRBD1 or TRBD2 for D (6 bases each). Trimming left V 7 bases short and J 6 bases short, with 16 bases between. The V gene's germline CDR1 is MNHEY and CDR2 SVGAGI. The CDR3 has 13 residues. CDR3 loop: CASTKQGGREQYF. The CDR3 DNA reads as TGTGCCAGCACCAAACAGGGAGGTCGCGAGCAGTACTTC.

The chain carries TRBV11-1 and TRBJ2-2, with TRBD1 identical over 7 bases. V dropped 5 bases and J dropped 1; count of bases not matched to a gene: 4. The CDR3 sequence is 15 residues long. The V gene's germline CDR1 is SGHAT and CDR2 FQDESV (reference sequence). Written as DNA, the CDR3 is TGTGCCAGCAGCGTCGACAGGGTGAACACCGGGGAGCTGTTTTTT. As protein: CASSVDRVNTGELFF.

V usage is TRBV25-1 and J usage is TRBJ2-1; no definite D call. CDR1 MGHDK and CDR2 SYGVNS come from the germline V gene. V was shortened by 3 bases and J by 9 bases, with 15 bases between the two germline ends. The CDR3 length is 14 residues. CDR3 sequence reads: CASSDSSTFAEQFF. CDR3 nucleotide sequence: TGTGCCAGCAGTGACAGCTCTACTTTTGCTGAGCAGTTCTTC. The whole variable domain, remainder taken from reference TRBV25-1 and TRBJ2-1, is EADIYQTPRYLVIGTGKKITLECSQTMGHDKMYWYQQDPGMELHLIHYSYGVNSTEKGDLSSESTVSRIRTEHFPLTLESARPSHTSQYLCASSDSSTFAEQFFGPGTRLTVL.

This chain uses TRBV6-1 with TRBJ2-7, with no clear D. CDR3 length: 13 residues. V lost 4 bases and J 7 bases, leaving 14 bases between the germline ends. Germline V lookup: CDR1 MNHNS, CDR2 SASEGT. CDR3 nucleotide sequence: TGTGCCAGCAGTGTTATGGCATCCCGGGAGCAGTACGTC. Its protein is CASSVMASREQYV.

The chain couples TRBV7-9 to TRBJ2-2; possibly TRBD2 for D (6 bases). Looked up from germline, CDR1 is SEHNR and CDR2 is FQNEAQ (reference sequence). The V end was cut by 8 bases, the J end by 7 bases, with 14 bases between. This CDR3 comprises 13 residues. The CDR3 nucleotides are TGTGCCAGCGACGGGAGCTTGGTCGGGGAGCTGTTTTTT. It codes for CASDGSLVGELFF.

The chain is built from TRBV5-1 and TRBJ2-3; TRBD2 matches at 13 bases. This CDR3 is built from 15 residues. Germline lookup yields CDR1 SGHRS and CDR2 YFSETQ. The junction had 5 bases not matched to a gene; V was cut back by 6 bases and J by 4 bases. The CDR3 sequence: CASTGLAGEADTQYF. CDR3 in DNA: TGCGCCAGCACCGGACTAGCGGGGGAAGCAGATACGCAGTATTTT.

V is TRBV18 and J is TRBJ2-5; D ambiguous. The CDR3 totals 13 residues. The germline V gene has CDR1 KGHSH and CDR2 LQKENI. V lost 5 bases and J lost 1, with 8 bases in between. The chain's CDR3 is CASSRRAQETQYF. The DNA for the CDR3 is TGTGCCAGCTCAAGAAGGGCCCAAGAGACCCAGTACTTC.

The chain carries TRBV30 and TRBJ2-7, with TRBD1 matching over 8 bases. CDR1 is GTSNPN, CDR2 SVGIG, per germline (reference sequence). V lost 2 bases to trimming and J lost 5 bases; unmatched junction nucleotides: 5. The CDR3 is 13 residues long. The CDR3 sequence is CAWSSRGLNEQYF. DNA of the CDR3: TGTGCCTGGAGTTCCAGGGGGCTCAACGAGCAGTACTTC.

The chain uses TRBV5-1 and TRBJ2-3, with D maybe TRBD2 (6 bases). V was cut by 4 bases and J by 4 bases, with 19 bases left in between. The CDR3 has 16 amino acids. Germline assignment: CDR1 SGHRS and CDR2 YFSETQ. The CDR3 loop reads CASSTQATRSADTQYF. The CDR3 coding sequence is TGCGCCAGCAGCACCCAAGCGACTAGGTCGGCAGATACGCAGTATTTT.

The chain has TRBV2 and TRBJ2-3; 10 bases align to TRBD2. Germline values: CDR1 SNHLY, CDR2 FYNNEI. The CDR3 extends over 17 amino acids. With V trimmed by 6 bases and J by 3 bases, 12 bases remained unmatched. The CDR3 nucleotides read TGTGCCAGCAGCCCTAGCGGGGGAATCCGAGGAACAGATACGCAGTATTTT. It encodes CASSPSGGIRGTDTQYF.

The V call is TRBV15, the J call TRBJ2-3; 11 bases are shared with TRBD2. The germline V gene encodes CDR1 LNHNV and CDR2 YYDKDF (reference sequence). After removal of 5 bases from V and 4 bases from J, the junction contained 5 bases not matched to a gene. The CDR3 is made up of 15 amino acids. Written as DNA, the CDR3 is TGTGCCACCAGCGGTACTAGCGGGGGACCAGATACGCAGTATTTT. As protein: CATSGTSGGPDTQYF. Complete variable domain (other parts from reference TRBV15 and TRBJ2-3): DAMVIQNPRYQVTQFGKPVTLSCSQTLNHNVMYWYQQKSSQAPKLLFHYYDKDFNNEADTPDNFQSRRPNTSFCFLDIRSPGLGDTAMYLCATSGTSGGPDTQYFGPGTRLTVL.

The CDR3 here is CASSQGLTGGVDGYTF. DNA for the CDR3: TGCGCCAGCAGCCAAGGATTGACAGGGGGTGTGGATGGCTACACCTTC. J is TRBJ1-2 and V is TRBV4-1, with 9 bases that match TRBD1. V dropped 1 base and J dropped 6; count of bases not matched to a gene: 9. CDR1 and CDR2 from the germline V gene are MGHRA and YSYEKL. This CDR3 comprises 16 residues.

The CDR3 spells CASSLVAGGGETQYF. The CDR3 nucleotides read TGTGCCAGCAGCTTAGTAGCGGGGGGTGGAGAGACCCAGTACTTC. This chain connects TRBV7-2 to TRBJ2-5, with 10 bases aligning to TRBD2. Trimming took 1 base from V and 4 from J; bases not matched to a gene: 3. Germline V gene lookup returns CDR1 SGHTA and CDR2 FQGNSA. The CDR3 runs to 15 residues.

The chain combines TRBV4-1 with TRBJ2-5; 9 nucleotides align to TRBD1. Losses at the gene ends were 0 bases for V and 5 bases for J; bases not matched to a gene: 1. This CDR3 is 14 amino acids long. Germline-derived CDR1 and CDR2 are MGHRA and YSYEKL. DNA of the CDR3: TGCGCCAGCAGCCAAGATGGACAGGGGGAGACCCAGTACTTC. As protein: CASSQDGQGETQYF.

This CDR3 is CASSQDASFTGELFF. In DNA, the CDR3 is TGCGCCAGCAGCCAAGATGCTTCATTCACCGGGGAGCTGTTTTTT. The chain employs TRBV4-1 and TRBJ2-2; D remains unclear. This CDR3 has 15 residues. Germline V gene lookup returns CDR1 MGHRA and CDR2 YSYEKL. Trimming removed 0 bases at V and 4 bases at J, with 9 bases between.

The chain combines TRBV7-2 with TRBJ2-7; 9 bases line up with TRBD2. Unmatched junction bases numbered 1, after V lost 3 bases and J lost 4 bases. The CDR3 length is 13 residues. CDR1 and CDR2 (germline): SGHTA, FQGNSA. The CDR3 DNA reads TGTGCCAGCAGCTTGCGGGGGGGGTACGAGCAGTACGTC. It is translated as CASSLRGGYEQYV.